This entry concerns a single T cell receptor beta chain. Its antigen is unknown. The sample belongs to a study of cytomegalovirus exposure and HLA in healthy donors. Study results and limitations: There were a few CMV-associated chains whose specificity for CMV antigens was confirmed in vitro.

Clones were read by immunoSEQ multiplex PCR, and TCRdb kept only the in-frame ones, dropping some. The table records about 86,000 clones, 85% to 95% of them present only once. The CDR3 consists of 13 residues. Germline values: CDR1 SGHAT, CDR2 FQNNGV. V lost 1 base and J lost 8; bases outside the gene matches: 4. This clonotype was obtained from a man aged 18-30 years in good health and CMV-seronegative. The sequenced sample was PBMCs. The chain combines TRBV11-2 with TRBJ1-2; 7 bases are shared with TRBD1. The CDR3 coding sequence is TGTGCCAGCAGCTTAGCAGGGGGTGGGGGCTACACCTTC. It is translated as CASSLAGGGGYTF. Full variable domain (outside the CDR3, taken from reference TRBV11-2 and TRBJ1-2): EAGVAQSPRYKIIEKRQSVAFWCNPISGHATLYWYQQILGQGPKLLIQFQNNGVVDDSQLPKDRFSAERLKGVDSTLKIQPAKLEDSAVYLCASSLAGGGGYTFGSGTRLTVV.